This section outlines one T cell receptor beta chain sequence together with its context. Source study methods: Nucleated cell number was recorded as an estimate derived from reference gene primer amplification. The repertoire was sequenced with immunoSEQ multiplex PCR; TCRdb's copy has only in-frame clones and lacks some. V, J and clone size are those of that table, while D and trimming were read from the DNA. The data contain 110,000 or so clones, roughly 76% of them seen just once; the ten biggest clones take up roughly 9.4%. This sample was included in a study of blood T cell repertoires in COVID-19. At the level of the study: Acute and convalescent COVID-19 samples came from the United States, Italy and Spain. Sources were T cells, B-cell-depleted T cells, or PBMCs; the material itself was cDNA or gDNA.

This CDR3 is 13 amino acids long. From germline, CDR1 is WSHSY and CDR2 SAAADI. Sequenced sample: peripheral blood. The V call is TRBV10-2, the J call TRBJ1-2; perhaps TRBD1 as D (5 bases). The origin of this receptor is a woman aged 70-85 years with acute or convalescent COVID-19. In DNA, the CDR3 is TGCGCTTCCCAGGCGGGACGGAACTATGGCTACACCTTC. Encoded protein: CASQAGRNYGYTF.